These T cell receptor beta chains were read from a single sample in a study of T cell repertoires in cytomegalovirus infection. MiXCR, run by TCRdb on the reads, gives a single entry per CDR3 protein. Among approximately 730,000 distinct CDR3 sequences listed, almost 30% were seen once. These receptors have no identified antigens. Here the sequenced sample was cultured CD8+ T cells from PBMCs, taken from culture after CMV antigen stimulation. The origin of the receptors is a human donor in good health (CMV status not recorded). Some clones in this sample may be carry-over from other donors' samples. Both conserved end residues are part of each CDR3. A D gene is named only where the DNA matches it firmly. The size entry is marked missing in some rows and otherwise reads once, few, many or a size class.

-	TRBV11-2	many	TRBJ1-3	TGTGCCAGCAGTCTTAGATCTTGGGGGCAGGATGGAAACACCATATATTTT	CASSLRSWGQDGNTIYF
-	TRBV19	-	TRBJ2-7	TGTGCCAGTAGTATGGGGTACGTCTACGAGCAGTACTTC	CASSMGYVYEQYF
TRBD2	TRBV7-4	-	TRBJ2-1	TGTGCCAGCAGCTTAGGGCCTCCCCTAGCGGCCTCCTACAATGAGCAGTTCTTC	CASSLGPPLAASYNEQFF
TRBD1	TRBV7-9	-	TRBJ1-5	TGTGCCAGCAGCCAATACAGACAGGGGGCAATATCTAGCAATCAGCCCCAGCATTTT	CASSQYRQGAISSNQPQHF
-	TRBV6-1	-	TRBJ1-5	TGTGCCAGCAATGGACGGAACAATCAGCCCCAGCATTTT	CASNGRNNQPQHF
-	TRBV19	-	TRBJ2-1	TGTGCCAGTAGTATGGTCAGGAATGAGCAGTTCTTC	CASSMVRNEQFF
-	TRBV4-1	-	TRBJ1-5	TGCGCCAACAGCCCCGGTGATTATAGCAATCAGCCCCAGCATTTT	CANSPGDYSNQPQHF
-	TRBV7-3	many	TRBJ2-6	TGTGCCAGCAGACGAATCGACAGTTCCTCTGGGGCCAACGTCCTGACTTTC	CASRRIDSSSGANVLTF
-	TRBV27	-	TRBJ2-1	TGTGCCAGCAGCCGGGCCCTTAAGGAGCAGTTCTTC	CASSRALKEQFF
TRBD1	TRBV6-5	-	TRBJ1-3	TGTGCCAGCAGTCCCGATACAGGGGTTTTCACCATATATTTT	CASSPDTGVFTIYF
-	TRBV24-1	few	TRBJ1-1	TGTGCCACCAGTGACTGGGGTAACACTGAAGCTTTCTTT	CATSDWGNTEAFF
-	TRBV2	-	TRBJ2-3	TGTGCCGGGGTATATTCCGGGTGGAAAGATACGCAGTATTTT	CAGVYSGWKDTQYF
-	TRBV6-5	-	TRBJ1-1	TGTGCCAGCACCCGAAGTGGTGAAGCTTTCTTT	CASTRSGEAFF
-	TRBV19	-	TRBJ2-2	TGTGCCAGTAGTATAGTCTACGGGGAGCTGTTTTTT	CASSIVYGELFF